This T cell receptor (beta chain) came from a study of blood T cell repertoires in COVID-19. Study information: COVID-19 samples from acute and convalescent phases originated in the United States, Italy and Spain. From T cells, B-cell-depleted T cells, or PBMCs came the material, which was cDNA or gDNA.

Libraries were prepared by immunoSEQ multiplex PCR; TCRdb keeps only in-frame clonotypes and omits some of them. The sample includes approximately 75,000 clones, roughly 82% of them seen just once. The V gene's germline CDR1 is LGHDT and CDR2 YNNKEL (reference sequence). This CDR3 is 13 amino acids long. Trimming shortened V by 1 base and J by 3 bases, and 7 bases separated the two germline ends. The sequencing input was peripheral blood. The sequence derives from an elderly woman with active or convalescent COVID-19. V usage is TRBV3-1 (or the pseudogene TRBV3-2) and J usage is TRBJ2-7; D is possibly TRBD2 (6 bases). In DNA, the CDR3 is TGTGCCAGCAGCCAAGGGACTAACTACGAGCAGTACTTC. As protein: CASSQGTNYEQYF.